The 8 T cell receptor beta chains below all came from one sample that was sequenced in a study of shared clonotypes between healthy human individuals (dated by TCRdb to 2020 to 2021). The method was the immunoSEQ multiplex PCR assay. In its TCRdb copy, this immuneACCESS table keeps in-frame sequences only and misses some clones. Where compared with another copy, unresolved V genes explain less than half of these, and the others have no known cause. The sample includes some 980,000 clones, with roughly 72% observed a single time. The ten largest clones represent about 1.5% of the sample. Sequenced sample: memory CD4+ T cells sorted from blood. The cell subset or site tag for this specimen amounts to: CD45RA-negative fraction. The receptors originated from a man younger than 30 in good health.

This clone was observed a handful of times. The chain uses TRBV21-1 and TRBJ1-2. TRBV21-1 is deemed a pseudogene. There are 15 residues in the CDR3. In DNA form, the CDR3 reads TGTGCCAGCAGCAAAGTCCAGGACGGCTTCTATGGCTACACCTTC. Residues: CASSKVQDGFYGYTF.

The J gene is TRBJ2-7, the V gene TRBV6-5; D is possibly TRBD1 (6 bases). From germline, CDR1 is MNHEY and CDR2 SVGAGI. The CDR3 runs 14 residues. Trimming pared 6 bases from V and 3 bases from J, leaving 15 bases between. CDR3 DNA sequence: TGTGCCAGCAGACCCGGACAGATTTTCTACGAGCAGTACTTC. This translates into CASRPGQIFYEQYF.

The chain links TRBV18 to TRBJ2-4; D unresolved. Germline-derived CDR1 and CDR2 are KGHSH and LQKENI. This CDR3 contains 17 residues. V was clipped by 1 base and J by 1 base, with 14 bases between them. The CDR3 spells CASSPREGLLAKNIQYF. The CDR3 DNA sequence: TGTGCCAGCTCACCACGGGAAGGCCTTCTGGCCAAAAACATTCAGTACTTC. Full variable domain (missing parts from reference TRBV18 and TRBJ2-4): NAGVMQNPRHLVRRRGQEARLRCSPMKGHSHVYWYRQLPEEGLKFMVYLQKENIIDESGMPKERFSAEFPKEGPSILRIQQVVRGDSAAYFCASSPREGLLAKNIQYFGAGTRLSVL.

The chain joins TRBV6-5 to TRBJ2-7; a weak D match, TRBD2 (6 bases). The germline gives CDR1 MNHEY, CDR2 SVGAGI. The CDR3 is 15 amino acids. The germline V and J ends were trimmed by 5 bases and 2 bases, with 16 bases remaining between them. As DNA, the CDR3 is TGTGCCAGCAGTCTCCGACGGGGAGGCCCCTACGAGCAGTACTTC. This encodes CASSLRRGGPYEQYF.

This clone was picked up a small number of times. J is TRBJ2-4 and V is TRBV7-2; no reliable D call. This CDR3 has 14 residues. V lost 3 bases and J lost 6, with 12 bases in between. Germline V gene sequence: CDR1 SGHTA, CDR2 FQGNSA. The CDR3 reads CASSFSPAGNIQYF. CDR3 in DNA: TGTGCCAGCAGCTTTTCCCCCGCCGGAAACATTCAGTACTTC. Together with reference TRBV7-2 and TRBJ2-4, the CDR3 gives the full variable domain: GAGVSQSPSNKVTEKGKDVELRCDPISGHTALYWYRQSLGQGLEFLIYFQGNSAPDKSGLPSDRFSAERTGGSVSTLTIQRTQQEDSAVYLCASSFSPAGNIQYFGAGTRLSVL.

This chain links TRBV6-1 with TRBJ1-1; 7 positions agree with TRBD1. The CDR3 is 14 residues long. The V gene end was trimmed by 6 bases and the J gene end by 5 bases; junction bases not matched to a gene: 9. The germline V gene has CDR1 MNHNS and CDR2 SASEGT. CDR3 sequence (DNA): TGTGCCAGCAGGGGGCAGGGGGAATGGACTGAAGCTTTCTTT. Encoded protein: CASRGQGEWTEAFF.

This chain links TRBV18 with TRBJ1-4, with D perhaps matching TRBD1 (5 bases). Germline V gene data show CDR1 as KGHSH and CDR2 as LQKENI. Trimming pared 8 bases from V and 7 bases from J, leaving 14 bases between. CDR3 size: 13 residues. The CDR3 DNA reads TGTGCCAGCGCTGACAGTAGCTCTGAAAAACTGTTTTTT. As protein: CASADSSSEKLFF.

This chain links TRBV27 with TRBJ1-1; 7 nucleotides align to TRBD1. There are 20 residues in the CDR3. Looked up from germline, CDR1 is MNHEY and CDR2 is SMNVEV (reference sequence). Germline trimming cut 3 bases from V and 1 base from J; bases unmatched to any gene: 20. Written as DNA, the CDR3 is TGTGCCAGCAGTTTCCGCCTCCCCATAGGCCCACAGGGGTCGAACACTGAAGCTTTCTTT. This sequence encodes CASSFRLPIGPQGSNTEAFF.